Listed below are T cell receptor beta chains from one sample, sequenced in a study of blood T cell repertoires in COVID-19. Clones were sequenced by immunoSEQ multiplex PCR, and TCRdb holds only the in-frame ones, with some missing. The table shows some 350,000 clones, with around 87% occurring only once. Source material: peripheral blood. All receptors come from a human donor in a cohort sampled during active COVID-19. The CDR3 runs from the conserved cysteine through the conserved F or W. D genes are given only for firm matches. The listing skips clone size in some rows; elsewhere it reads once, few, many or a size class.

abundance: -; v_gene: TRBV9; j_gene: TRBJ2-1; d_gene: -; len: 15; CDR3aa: CASTLGQGAYNEQFF; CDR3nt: TGTGCCAGCACCCTGGGGCAGGGCGCCTACAATGAGCAGTTCTTC
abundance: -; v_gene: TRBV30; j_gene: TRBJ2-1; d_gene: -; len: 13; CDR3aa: CAWSRGWINEQFF; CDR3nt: TGTGCCTGGAGTAGGGGGTGGATCAATGAGCAGTTCTTC
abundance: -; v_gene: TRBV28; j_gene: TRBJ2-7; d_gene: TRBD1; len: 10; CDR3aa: CASEDREQYF; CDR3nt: TGTGCCAGCGAGGACAGGGAGCAGTACTTC
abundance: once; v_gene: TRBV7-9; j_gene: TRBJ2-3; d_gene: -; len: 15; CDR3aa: CASRPGKVVTDTQYF; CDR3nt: TGTGCCAGCAGGCCAGGGAAGGTCGTGACAGATACGCAGTATTTT
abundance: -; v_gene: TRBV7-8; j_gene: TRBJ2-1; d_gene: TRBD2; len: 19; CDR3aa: CASSPTPGRASGQYNEQFF; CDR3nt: TGTGCCAGCAGCCCAACGCCCGGCAGGGCTAGCGGACAATACAATGAGCAGTTCTTC
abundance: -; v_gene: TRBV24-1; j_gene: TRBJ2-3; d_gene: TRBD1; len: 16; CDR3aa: CATSVSGGGVTDTQYF; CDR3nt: TGTGCCACCAGTGTATCAGGGGGCGGCGTCACAGATACGCAGTATTTT
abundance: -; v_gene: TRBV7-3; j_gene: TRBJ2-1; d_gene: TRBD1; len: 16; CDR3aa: CASSLLLGQGASEQFF; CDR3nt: TGTGCCAGCAGCTTACTGCTGGGACAGGGGGCAAGTGAGCAGTTCTTC
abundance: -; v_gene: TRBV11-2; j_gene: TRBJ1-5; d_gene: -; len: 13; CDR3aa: CASSLDTGQPQHF; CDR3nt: TGTGCCAGCAGCTTAGATACAGGTCAGCCCCAGCATTTT
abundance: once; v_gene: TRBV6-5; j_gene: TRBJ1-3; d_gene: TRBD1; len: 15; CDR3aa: CASCRTGVTGNTIYF; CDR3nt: TGTGCCAGCTGCAGGACAGGGGTAACCGGAAACACCATATATTTT
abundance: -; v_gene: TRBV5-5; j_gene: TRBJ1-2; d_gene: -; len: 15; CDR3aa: CASSLNGGADYGYTF; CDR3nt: TGTGCCAGCAGTCTAAATGGAGGGGCGGACTATGGCTACACCTTC
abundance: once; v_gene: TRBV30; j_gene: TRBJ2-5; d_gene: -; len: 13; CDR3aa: CAWSGSSEETQYF; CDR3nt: TGTGCCTGGAGTGGCTCTAGTGAGGAGACCCAGTACTTC
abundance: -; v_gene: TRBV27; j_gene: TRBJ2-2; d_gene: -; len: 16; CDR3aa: CATNTVGLALTGELFF; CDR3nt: TGTGCCACTAATACGGTAGGGCTAGCGCTTACCGGGGAGCTGTTTTTT
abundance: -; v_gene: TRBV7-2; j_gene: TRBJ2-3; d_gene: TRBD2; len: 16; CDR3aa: CASSLAILAGEDTQYF; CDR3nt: TGTGCCAGCAGCTTAGCTATACTAGCGGGGGAAGATACGCAGTATTTT
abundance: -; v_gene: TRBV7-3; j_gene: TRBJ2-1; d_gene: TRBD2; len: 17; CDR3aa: CASSSGGVAGGYNEQFF; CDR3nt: TGTGCCAGCAGCTCTGGTGGGGTAGCGGGAGGGTACAATGAGCAGTTCTTC
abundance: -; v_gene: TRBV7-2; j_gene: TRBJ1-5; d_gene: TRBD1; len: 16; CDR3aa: CASSLDRGEGNQPQHF; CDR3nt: TGTGCCAGCAGCTTGGACAGGGGTGAGGGCAATCAGCCCCAGCATTTT
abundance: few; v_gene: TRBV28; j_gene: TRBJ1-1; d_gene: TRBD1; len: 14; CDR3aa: CASRTGTGNTEAFF; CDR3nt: TGTGCCAGCAGAACGGGGACAGGAAACACTGAAGCTTTCTTT
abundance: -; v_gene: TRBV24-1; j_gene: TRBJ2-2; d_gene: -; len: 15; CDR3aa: CATSDSGLNTGELFF; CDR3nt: TGTGCCACCAGTGATAGCGGCCTGAACACCGGGGAGCTGTTTTTT
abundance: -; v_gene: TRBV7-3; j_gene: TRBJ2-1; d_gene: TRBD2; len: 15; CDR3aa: CASSLASGSHNEQFF; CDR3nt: TGTGCCAGCAGCTTGGCTAGCGGTTCCCACAATGAGCAGTTCTTC
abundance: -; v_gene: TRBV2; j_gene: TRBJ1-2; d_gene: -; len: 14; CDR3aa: CASSVRGGDYGYTF; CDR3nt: TGTGCCAGCAGTGTTCGGGGAGGGGACTATGGCTACACCTTC
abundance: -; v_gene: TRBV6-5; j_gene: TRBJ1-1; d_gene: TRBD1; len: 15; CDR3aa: CASTRSPDRGVLAFF; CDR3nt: TGTGCCAGCACCCGATCCCCTGACAGGGGGGTTTTAGCTTTCTTT
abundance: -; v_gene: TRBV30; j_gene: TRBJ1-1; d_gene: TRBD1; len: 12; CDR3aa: CAWSGDRTEAFF; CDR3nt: TGTGCCTGGAGTGGGGACAGAACTGAAGCTTTCTTT
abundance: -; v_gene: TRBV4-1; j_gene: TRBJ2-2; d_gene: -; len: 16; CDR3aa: CASSQEPQVGTGELFF; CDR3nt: TGCGCCAGCAGCCAAGAACCACAGGTCGGCACCGGGGAGCTGTTTTTT
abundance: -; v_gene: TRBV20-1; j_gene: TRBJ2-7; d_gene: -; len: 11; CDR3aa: CSASYSYEQYF; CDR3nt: TGCAGTGCTAGTTACTCCTACGAGCAGTACTTC
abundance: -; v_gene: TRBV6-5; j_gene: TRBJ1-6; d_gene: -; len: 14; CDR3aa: CASSSRGYNSPLHF; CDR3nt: TGTGCCAGCAGTTCACGGGGTTATAATTCACCCCTCCACTTT
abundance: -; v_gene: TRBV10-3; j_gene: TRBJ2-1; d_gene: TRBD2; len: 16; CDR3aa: CAISDTKRGDYNEQFF; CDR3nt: TGTGCCATCAGTGATACAAAGCGGGGGGATTACAATGAGCAGTTCTTC
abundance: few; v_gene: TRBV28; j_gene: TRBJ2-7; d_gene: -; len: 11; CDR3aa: CASSFYYEQYF; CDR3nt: TGTGCCAGCAGTTTCTACTACGAGCAGTACTTC
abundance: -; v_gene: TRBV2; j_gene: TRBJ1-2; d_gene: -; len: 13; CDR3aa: CASSPWGLYGYTF; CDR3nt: TGTGCCAGCAGCCCCTGGGGACTTTATGGCTACACCTTC
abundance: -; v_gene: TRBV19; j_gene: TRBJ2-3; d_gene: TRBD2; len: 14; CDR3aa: CASSLGLGTDTQYF; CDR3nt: TGTGCCAGTAGTCTGGGACTAGGCACAGATACGCAGTATTTT
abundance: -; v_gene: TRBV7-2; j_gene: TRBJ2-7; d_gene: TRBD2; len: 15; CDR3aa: CASSSTGTSVDEQYF; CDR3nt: TGTGCCAGCAGCTCGACCGGGACTAGCGTCGACGAGCAGTACTTC
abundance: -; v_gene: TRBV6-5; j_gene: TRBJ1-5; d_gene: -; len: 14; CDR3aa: CASSQGGRSQPQHF; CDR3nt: TGTGCCAGCAGCCAAGGGGGACGGAGTCAGCCCCAGCATTTT
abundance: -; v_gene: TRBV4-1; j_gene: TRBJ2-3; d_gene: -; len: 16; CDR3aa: CASSHPYGGRTDTQYF; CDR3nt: TGCGCCAGCAGCCACCCATACGGCGGCCGCACAGATACGCAGTATTTT
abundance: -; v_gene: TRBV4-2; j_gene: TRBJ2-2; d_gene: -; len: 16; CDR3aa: CASSLRAGVNTGELFF; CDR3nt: TGTGCCAGCAGCCTCCGGGCCGGGGTAAACACCGGGGAGCTGTTTTTT
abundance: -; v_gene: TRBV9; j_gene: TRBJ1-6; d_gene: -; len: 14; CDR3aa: CASSAQGYNSPLHF; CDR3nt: TGTGCCAGCAGCGCCCAGGGTTATAATTCACCCCTCCACTTT
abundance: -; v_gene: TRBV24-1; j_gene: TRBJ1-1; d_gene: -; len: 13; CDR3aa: CATSLEGSTEAFF; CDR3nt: TGTGCCACCAGTCTGGAGGGGAGCACTGAAGCTTTCTTT
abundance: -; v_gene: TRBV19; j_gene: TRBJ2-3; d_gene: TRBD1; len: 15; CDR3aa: CASTFRTGSTDTQYF; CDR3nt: TGTGCCAGTACTTTCAGGACAGGAAGCACAGATACGCAGTATTTT
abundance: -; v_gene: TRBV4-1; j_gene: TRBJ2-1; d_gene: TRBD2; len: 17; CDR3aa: CASSQAFSGGPYNEQFF; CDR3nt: TGCGCCAGCAGCCAGGCATTTAGCGGGGGGCCGTACAATGAGCAGTTCTTC
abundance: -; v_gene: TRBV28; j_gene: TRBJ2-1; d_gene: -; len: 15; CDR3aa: CASSTWTKGYNEQFF; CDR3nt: TGTGCCAGCAGTACCTGGACTAAGGGGTACAATGAGCAGTTCTTC
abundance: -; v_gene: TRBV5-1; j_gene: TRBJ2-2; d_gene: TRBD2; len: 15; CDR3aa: CASSLSSGNTGELFF; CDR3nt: TGCGCCAGCAGCTTATCTAGCGGGAACACCGGGGAGCTGTTTTTT
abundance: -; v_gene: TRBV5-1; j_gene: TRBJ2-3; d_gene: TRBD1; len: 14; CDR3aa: CASSWGQSTDTQYF; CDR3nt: TGCGCCAGCAGCTGGGGACAGAGCACAGATACGCAGTATTTT
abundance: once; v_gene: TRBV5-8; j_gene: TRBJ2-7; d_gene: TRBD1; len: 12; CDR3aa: CATGTGNYEQYF; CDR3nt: TGTGCCACTGGGACAGGCAACTACGAGCAGTACTTC
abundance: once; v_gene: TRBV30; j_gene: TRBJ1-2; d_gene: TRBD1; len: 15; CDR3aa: CAWSPGGYLGYGYTF; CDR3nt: TGTGCCTGGTCCCCAGGGGGCTACCTAGGCTATGGCTACACCTTC
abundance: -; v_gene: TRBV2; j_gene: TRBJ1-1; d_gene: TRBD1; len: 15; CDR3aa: CASSEGGGAITEAFF; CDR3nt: TGTGCCAGCAGTGAAGGAGGGGGCGCGATCACTGAAGCTTTCTTT
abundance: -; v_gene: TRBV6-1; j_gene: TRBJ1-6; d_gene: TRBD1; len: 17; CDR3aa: CASSDRGPTGSNSPLHF; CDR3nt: TGTGCCAGCAGTGATCGGGGACCGACAGGGAGTAATTCACCCCTCCACTTT
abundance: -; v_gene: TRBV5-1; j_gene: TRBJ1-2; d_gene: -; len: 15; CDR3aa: CASSPDPGGDYGYTF; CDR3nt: TGCGCCAGCAGCCCTGATCCAGGAGGCGACTATGGCTACACCTTC
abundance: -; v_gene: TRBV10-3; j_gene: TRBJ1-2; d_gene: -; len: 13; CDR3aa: CAIRETGRYGYTF; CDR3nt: TGTGCCATCAGGGAAACAGGACGCTATGGCTACACCTTC
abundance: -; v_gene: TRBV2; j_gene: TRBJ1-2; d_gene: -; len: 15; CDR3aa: CASSEARQVNYGYTF; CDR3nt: TGTGCCAGCAGTGAAGCGCGCCAGGTTAACTATGGCTACACCTTC
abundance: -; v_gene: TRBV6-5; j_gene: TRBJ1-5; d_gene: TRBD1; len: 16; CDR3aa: CASSYSGQGRRQPQHF; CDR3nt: TGTGCCAGCAGTTACTCGGGACAGGGTAGGCGTCAGCCCCAGCATTTT
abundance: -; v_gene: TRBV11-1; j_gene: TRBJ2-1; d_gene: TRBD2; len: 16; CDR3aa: CASTPRSSGRNNEQFF; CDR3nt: TGTGCCAGCACCCCGAGGTCAAGCGGGAGAAATAATGAGCAGTTCTTC
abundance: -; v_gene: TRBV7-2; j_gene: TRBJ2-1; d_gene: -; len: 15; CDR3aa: CASSLGRWGRKEQFF; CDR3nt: TGTGCCAGCAGCTTAGGGCGGTGGGGGCGTAAAGAGCAGTTCTTC
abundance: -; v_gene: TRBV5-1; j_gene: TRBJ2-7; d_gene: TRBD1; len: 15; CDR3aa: CASSWVTGKEYEQYF; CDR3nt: TGCGCCAGCAGCTGGGTGACAGGGAAAGAGTACGAGCAGTACTTC
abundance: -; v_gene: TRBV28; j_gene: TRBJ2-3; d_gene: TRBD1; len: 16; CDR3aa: CASSPLGQGASDTQYF; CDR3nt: TGTGCCAGCAGTCCTTTGGGACAGGGGGCTTCAGATACGCAGTATTTT